This T cell receptor (beta chain) was identified in a study of T cell repertoires in cytomegalovirus infection. The wider study: An indication of both CMV infection and matching HLA type came from public TCR beta signatures.

Germline loops: CDR1 SGHRS, CDR2 YFSETQ. The CDR3 is 14 residues long. Study-level results: Of the TCR beta families, the public ones yielded a cumulative frequency that identified carriers of CMV plus the relevant HLA. Ex vivo responses were dominated by HLA-C-restricted CMV-specific TCR beta clonotypes.

TCRdb re-analysed the reads in MiXCR, keeping a single row per CDR3 protein. The sample comprises about 600,000 distinct CDR3 sequences, roughly 26% of which are singletons, and 6.5% to 10% rests with the top ten. This clonotype showed up many times. Antigen unknown. Mismatch with germline at one junction end may stem from a read error. This TCR was sampled from a human donor in good health (CMV status not recorded). Some clones in this sample may be carry-over from other donors' samples. The sample taken for sequencing was CD8+ T cells from PBMCs. This sequence joins TRBV5-1 and TRBJ1-1; D call uncertain. The CDR3 nucleotides read TGTGCCAGCAGCTTAGGGTCCATGAACACTGAAGCTTTCTTT. Translation gives CASSLGSMNTEAFF.